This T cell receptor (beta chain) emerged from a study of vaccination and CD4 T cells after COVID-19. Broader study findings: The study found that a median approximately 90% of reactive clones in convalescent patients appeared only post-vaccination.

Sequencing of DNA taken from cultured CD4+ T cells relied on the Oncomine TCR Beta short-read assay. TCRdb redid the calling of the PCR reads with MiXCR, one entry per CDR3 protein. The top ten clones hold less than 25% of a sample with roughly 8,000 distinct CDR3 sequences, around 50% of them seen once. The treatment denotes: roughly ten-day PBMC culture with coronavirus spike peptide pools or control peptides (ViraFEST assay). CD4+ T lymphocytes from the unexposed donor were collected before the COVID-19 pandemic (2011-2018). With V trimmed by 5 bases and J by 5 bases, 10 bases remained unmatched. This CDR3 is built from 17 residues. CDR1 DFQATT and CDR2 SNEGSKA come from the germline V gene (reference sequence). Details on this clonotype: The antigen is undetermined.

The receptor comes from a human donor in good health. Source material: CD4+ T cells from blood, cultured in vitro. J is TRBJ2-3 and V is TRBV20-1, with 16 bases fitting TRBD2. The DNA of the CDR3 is TGCAGTGCTTCCGGGACTAGCGGGAGGGTTGCCAAAGATACGCAGTATTTT. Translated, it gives CSASGTSGRVAKDTQYF.